These 22 T cell receptor beta chains share one sample of origin, sequenced in a study of tumor-infiltrating lymphocytes in primary liver carcinoma. Investigators took RNA and DNA out together from about 21-30 mg of unsorted bulk tissue. The template, roughly 510 ng total RNA, yielded TCR beta cDNA made with a constant-region primer. Three rounds of nested multiplex PCR with slightly modified ARM-PCR produced TCR beta libraries. A C-beta reverse primer was combined with TRBV1-TRBV30 forward primers in the first two PCR rounds, and each round had roughly 11 cycles. TCRdb re-derived calls from the multiplex PCR reads in MiXCR, one entry per CDR3 protein. This sample has approximately 110,000 distinct CDR3 sequences, with 65% found just once. Sample: liver tumor tissue from sampling region 1. Specified subset: tumor region T1, superior pole. All receptors come from an older woman with primary liver carcinoma and hepatitis B virus infection.

This clonotype was counted many times. The junction differs from germline at one of its ends, possibly a read error. The gene calls are TRBV11-3 and TRBJ2-1, with TRBD2 matching 13 bases. From germline, CDR1 is SGHNT and CDR2 YENEEA. The CDR3 is 15 amino acids. The CDR3 DNA sequence: TGTGCCAGCAGCCCCGGGACTAGCGGGAACCTTGAGCAGTCCTTC. Protein: CASSPGTSGNLEQSF. The complete variable domain, with remaining parts taken from reference TRBV11-3 and TRBJ2-1, reads EAGVVQSPRYKIIEKKQPVAFWCNPISGHNTLYWYLQNLGQGPELLIRYENEEAVDDSQLPKDRFSAERLKGVDSTLKIQPAELGDSAVYLCASSPGTSGNLEQSFGPGTRLTVL.

In regard to this clonotype: Compared with germline, one end of the junction differs, possibly owing to a read error. The V and J genes are TRBV28 and TRBJ2-2; perhaps TRBD2 as D (5 bases). Looked up from germline, CDR1 is MDHEN and CDR2 is SYDVKM. The CDR3 consists of 13 residues. DNA for the CDR3: TGTACCAGCAGTTGGACTGCCACCGGGGAGCTATTTTTT. Protein: CTSSWTATGELFF.

In this sample, this clonotype is medium-sized. J is TRBJ2-5 and V is TRBV11-2; a possible D gene is TRBD1 (6 bases). Trimming removed 5 bases at V and 1 base at J, with 8 bases between. The germline gives CDR1 SGHAT, CDR2 FQNNGV. The CDR3 has 13 residues. Written as DNA, the CDR3 is TGTGCCAGCAGCCGGGACACCCAAGAGACCCAGTACTTC. Translated: CASSRDTQETQYF. The full variable domain, in which reference TRBV11-2 and TRBJ2-5 provide the parts outside the CDR3, is EAGVAQSPRYKIIEKRQSVAFWCNPISGHATLYWYQQILGQGPKLLIQFQNNGVVDDSQLPKDRFSAERLKGVDSTLKIQPAKLEDSAVYLCASSRDTQETQYFGPGTRLLVL.

This clonotype was picked up one time. The V and J genes are TRBV11-2 and TRBJ1-3; D not resolved. Trimming left V 1 base short and J 1 base short, with 17 bases between. The CDR3 extends over 18 amino acids. CDR1 SGHAT and CDR2 FQNNGV come from the germline V gene. The DNA of the CDR3 is TGTGCCAGCAGCTTAGGCCCCCGGCAGAGGGATTCTGGAAACACCATATATTTT. Its protein is CASSLGPRQRDSGNTIYF.

A single count supports this clonotype. A much larger clone lies a single base off, so this may be a read error. The chain uses TRBV29-1 and TRBJ2-7; the D is unclear. Germline lookup yields CDR1 SQVTM and CDR2 ANQGSEA. The CDR3 is 11 amino acids. CDR3 amino acids: CSVDPPGTDQF. The CDR3 DNA reads as TGCAGCGTTGACCCCCCCGGAACAGACCAATTC.

At least ten counts were recorded for this clonotype. V gene TRBV11-2 combines with J gene TRBJ2-7; a weak D match, TRBD2 (5 bases). The germline gives CDR1 SGHAT, CDR2 FQNNGV. V was clipped by 5 bases and J by 2 bases, with 16 bases between them. The CDR3 extends over 15 amino acids. The CDR3, as DNA: TGTGCCAGCAGCCCTGGGAGTGGAGTGGCCTACGAGCAGTACTTC. Translation gives CASSPGSGVAYEQYF.

About this clonotype: Since a much larger clone is just one base distant, this may be a read error. The chain couples TRBV29-1 to TRBJ1-1, with D possibly being TRBD1 (5 bases). Per germline, CDR1 SQVTM and CDR2 ANQGSEA. The CDR3 is made up of 14 amino acids. V lost 4 bases and J 11 bases, leaving 23 bases between the germline ends. CDR3 residues: CSVVVLGTGEVAFF. CDR3 in DNA: TGCAGCGTTGTCGTCTTGGGGACGGGGGAGGTGGCTTTCTTT. The full variable domain, in which reference TRBV29-1 and TRBJ1-1 provide the parts outside the CDR3, is SAVISQKPSRDICQRGTSLTIQCQVDSQVTMMFWYRQQPGQSLTLIATANQGSEATYESGFVIDKFPISRPNLTFSTLTVSNMSPEDSSIYLCSVVVLGTGEVAFFGQGTRLTVV.

A word on this clonotype: This could be a read error, since a much larger clone is one nucleotide away. The chain carries TRBV29-1 and TRBJ2-2, with 13 bases lining up with TRBD2. The CDR3 sequence is 14 residues long. The junction had 7 bases not matched to a gene; V was cut back by 8 bases and J by 7 bases. The germline gives CDR1 SQVTM, CDR2 ANQGSEA. In DNA form, the CDR3 reads TGCAGCACCGGGACTAGCGGGATCGACGGGGAGCTGTTTTTT. This translates into CSTGTSGIDGELFF.

There are many counts of this clonotype. In DNA form, the CDR3 reads TGCAGCGTTGGTGGGACAGGGGACGATACGCAGTATTTT. This sequence encodes CSVGGTGDDTQYF. The J gene is TRBJ2-3, the V gene TRBV29-1; 10 positions agree with TRBD1. The CDR3 spans 13 residues. The germline V gene encodes CDR1 SQVTM and CDR2 ANQGSEA. Germline trimming cut 4 bases from V and 6 bases from J; bases unmatched to any gene: 4.

This chain links TRBV12-3 or TRBV12-4 with TRBJ2-2; D is uncertain. V lost 5 bases to trimming and J lost 0 bases, with 13 bases between them. CDR3 size: 16 residues. CDR3 residues: CASSRRPFTNTGELFF. The DNA of the CDR3 is TGTGCCAGCAGTAGGCGACCTTTTACGAACACCGGGGAGCTGTTTTTT.

This clonotype has at least ten counts. The chain has TRBV13 and TRBJ2-5, with 14 positions matching TRBD2. The V segment lost 4 bases and the J segment 7 bases; nucleotides outside the gene matches: 14. Germline CDR1 is PRHDT and CDR2 is FYEKMQ (reference sequence). This CDR3 is built from 18 residues. This CDR3 reads CASSSRTSGRRGFVTQYF. CDR3 nucleotide sequence: TGTGCCAGCAGCTCCCGGACTAGCGGGAGGAGGGGATTTGTGACCCAGTACTTC.

Turning to this clonotype: A much larger clone lies a single base off, so this may be a read error. The chain combines TRBV12-3 or TRBV12-4 with TRBJ1-6; 8 bases agree with TRBD1. The V segment lost 8 bases and the J segment 6 bases; nucleotides outside the gene matches: 3. The CDR3 runs to 13 residues. The CDR3, as DNA: TGTGCCAGCCGGACAGGGCCTAATTCACCCCTCCACTTT. Protein product: CASRTGPNSPLHF.

In regard to this clonotype: The junction departs from the called germline gene at one end, perhaps through a read error. V usage is TRBV11-2 and J usage is TRBJ2-7, with D perhaps TRBD2 (5 bases). Germline CDR1 reads SGHAT; CDR2 reads FQNNGV. This CDR3 comprises 15 residues. CDR3 in amino acids: CVSSLISGSSYEQYF. The CDR3 DNA sequence: TGTGTCAGCAGCTTGATAAGCGGTAGTTCCTACGAGCAGTACTTC.

This clonotype was seen only a few times. A much larger clone is a single base away; this may be a read error. The CDR3 DNA is TGCAGCGTTCGGCCCTCGGACTTC. This encodes CSVRPSDF. The chain employs TRBV29-1 and TRBJ2-5; no firm D call. Germline V gene lookup returns CDR1 SQVTM and CDR2 ANQGSEA. This CDR3 spans 8 amino acids.

To note about this clonotype: A read error may produce the germline difference seen at one junction end. The chain joins TRBV11-2 to TRBJ1-2, with TRBD1 as a possible D gene (5 bases). The CDR3 consists of 15 residues. From germline, CDR1 is SGHAT and CDR2 FQNNGV. The CDR3 spells CAGSLAGTGPYGYTF. CDR3 bases: TGTGCCGGCAGCTTAGCCGGAACAGGACCCTATGGCTACACCTTC.

Points on this clonotype: A much more abundant neighbour one base away suggests this may be a read error. The V call is TRBV6-1, the J call TRBJ1-2; D ambiguous. The CDR3 contains 11 residues. Germline V gene sequence: CDR1 MNHNS, CDR2 SASEGT. Trimming shortened V by 6 bases and J by 9 bases, and 11 bases separated the two germline ends. The CDR3 region has the DNA TGTGCCAGCAGGGTTCGGAGTTGCTACACCTTC. It codes for CASRVRSCYTF.

There are a few counts of this clonotype. A much larger clone is a single base away; this may be a read error. V gene TRBV29-1 combines with J gene TRBJ2-7; D possibly matches TRBD1 or TRBD2 (5 bases each). The CDR3 spans 13 residues. Germline V gene sequence: CDR1 SQVTM, CDR2 ANQGSEA. The V and J ends lost 1 base and 2 bases respectively, with 9 bases between them. CDR3 protein: CSVEGWDPYEQYF. The CDR3 bases are TGCAGCGTTGAAGGTTGGGACCCCTACGAGCAGTACTTC.

Note on this clonotype: The junction departs from the called germline gene at one end, perhaps through a read error. This chain connects TRBV12-3 or TRBV12-4 to TRBJ2-2; 10 bases fit TRBD2. This CDR3 is 15 amino acids long. This CDR3 is CASSSGLAVTRELFF. CDR3 in DNA: TGTGCCAGCAGTTCTGGACTAGCGGTCACCAGGGAGTTGTTTTTT.

A word on this clonotype: This clone may be a read error of a much larger clone one base away. V and J are TRBV12-3 or TRBV12-4 and TRBJ2-2; TRBD1 matches 7 bases. There are 17 residues in the CDR3. Trimming removed 5 bases from V and 3 bases from J; junction bases left unmatched: 12. The CDR3 sequence: CASSLHWDSQDTGELFF. The CDR3 DNA reads as TGTGCCAGCAGTCTTCACTGGGACAGCCAAGACACCGGGGAGCTGTTTTTT.

This chain joins TRBV11-2 and TRBJ2-1; D possibly corresponds to TRBD2 (5 bases). The V and J ends lost 7 bases and 6 bases respectively, with 16 bases between them. CDR1 SGHAT and CDR2 FQNNGV come from the germline V gene. There are 14 residues in the CDR3. CDR3 amino acids: CASNQTSGSNEQFF. The CDR3 nucleotides read TGTGCCAGCAACCAAACTAGTGGGAGCAATGAGCAGTTCTTC.

The rearrangement links TRBV28 to TRBJ2-7; the match to TRBD2 covers 9 bases. Trimming took 3 bases from V and 3 from J; bases not matched to a gene: 9. Germline CDR1 and CDR2: MDHEN and SYDVKM. This CDR3 region has 16 residues. The CDR3 DNA reads TGTGCCAGCAGTTTGGTTGTCTCTAGCGGGATCTACGAGCAGTACTTC. This encodes CASSLVVSSGIYEQYF. The variable domain in full, completed from reference TRBV28 and TRBJ2-7, reads DVKVTQSSRYLVKRTGEKVFLECVQDMDHENMFWYRQDPGLGLRLIYFSYDVKMKEKGDIPEGYSVSREKKERFSLILESASTNQTSMYLCASSLVVSSGIYEQYFGPGTRLTVT.

With respect to this clonotype: The CDR3 carries no conserved terminal phenylalanine or tryptophan, so it likely arises from a read error. Because the CDR3's place on the DNA is in doubt, the DNA is left out and the CDR3 is given as listed by TCRdb. This chain links TRBV11-1 with TRBJ2-3; the tabulated D call, TRBD2, remains unverified against the DNA. The CDR3 contains 14 residues when both ends are counted. The germline V gene encodes CDR1 SGHAT and CDR2 FQDESV (reference sequence). The CDR3 spells CASSLRQRAGVSRI.